This paragraph reports one T cell receptor (beta chain). Its antigen remains unidentified. The protocol was immunoSEQ multiplex PCR, while the TCRdb copy is restricted to in-frame clones and leaves out a portion. The table has around 130,000 clones, roughly 85% seen once. Germline-derived CDR1 and CDR2 are KGHDR and SFDVKD. There are 17 residues in the CDR3. V was clipped by 4 bases and J by 10 bases, with 24 bases between them. This specimen comes from a study of T cell responses to AZD1222 COVID-19 vaccine. Study observations and caveats: When two AZD1222 doses had been given, Spike-specific TCR breadth and depth rose. Vaccine-associated CD4 TCRs spanned spike, dominant at 160-218 and 743-854. Targets within unmutated variant regions were reportedly found for nearly half of spike-specific TCRs. In a largely white British group with more females than males, clonal diversity was possibly underestimated.

The sample consisted of peripheral blood, taken on day 0 of MenACWY control vaccination. This TCR was recovered from an adult in good health. The chain recombines TRBV24-1 with TRBJ1-4; the D gene is possibly TRBD1 (6 bases). Written as DNA, the CDR3 is TGTGCCACCAGTGAATCCGGGACTGGACTCCAAGGGGGAAAACTGTTTTTT. This codes for CATSESGTGLQGGKLFF.